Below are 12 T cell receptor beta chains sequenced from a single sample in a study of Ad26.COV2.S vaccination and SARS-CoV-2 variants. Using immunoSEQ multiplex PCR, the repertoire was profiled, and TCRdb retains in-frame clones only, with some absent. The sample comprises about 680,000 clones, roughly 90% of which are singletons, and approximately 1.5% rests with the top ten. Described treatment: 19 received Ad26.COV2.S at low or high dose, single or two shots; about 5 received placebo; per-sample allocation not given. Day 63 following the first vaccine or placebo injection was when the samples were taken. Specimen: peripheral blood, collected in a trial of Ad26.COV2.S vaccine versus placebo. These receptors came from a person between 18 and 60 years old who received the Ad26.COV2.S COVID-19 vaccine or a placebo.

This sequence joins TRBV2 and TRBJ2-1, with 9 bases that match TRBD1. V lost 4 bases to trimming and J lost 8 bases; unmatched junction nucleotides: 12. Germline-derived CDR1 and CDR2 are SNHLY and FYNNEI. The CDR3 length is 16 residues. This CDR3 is CASSVQGTGNGDEQFF. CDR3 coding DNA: TGTGCCAGCAGTGTCCAAGGGACAGGGAACGGGGATGAGCAGTTCTTC. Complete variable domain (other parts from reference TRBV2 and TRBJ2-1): EPEVTQTPSHQVTQMGQEVILRCVPISNHLYFYWYRQILGQKVEFLVSFYNNEISEKSEIFDDQFSVERPDGSNFTLKIRSTKLEDSAMYFCASSVQGTGNGDEQFFGPGTRLTVL.

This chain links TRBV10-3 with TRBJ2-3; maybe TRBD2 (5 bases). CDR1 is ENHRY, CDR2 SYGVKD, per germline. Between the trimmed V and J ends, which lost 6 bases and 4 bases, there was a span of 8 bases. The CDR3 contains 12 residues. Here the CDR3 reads CAISGVPDTQYF. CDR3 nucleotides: TGTGCCATCAGCGGGGTCCCAGATACGCAGTATTTT.

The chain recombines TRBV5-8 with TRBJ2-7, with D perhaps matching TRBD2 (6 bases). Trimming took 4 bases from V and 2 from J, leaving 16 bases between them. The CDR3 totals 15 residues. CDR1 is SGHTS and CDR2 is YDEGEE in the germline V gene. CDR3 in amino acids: CASSPRSRGTYEQYF. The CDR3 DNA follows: TGTGCCAGCAGCCCCAGAAGTCGGGGGACCTACGAGCAGTACTTC.

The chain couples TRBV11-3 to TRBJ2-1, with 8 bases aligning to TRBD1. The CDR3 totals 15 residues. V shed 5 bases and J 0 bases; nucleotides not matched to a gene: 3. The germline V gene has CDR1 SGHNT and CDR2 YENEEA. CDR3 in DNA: TGTGCCAGCAGCCCCGGACAGGGCTCCTACAATGAGCAGTTCTTC. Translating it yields CASSPGQGSYNEQFF.

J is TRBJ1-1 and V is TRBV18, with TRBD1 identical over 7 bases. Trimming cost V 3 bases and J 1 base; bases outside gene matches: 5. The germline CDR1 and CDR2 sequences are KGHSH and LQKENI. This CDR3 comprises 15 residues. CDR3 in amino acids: CASSPPTGANTEAFF. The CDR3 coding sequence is TGTGCCAGCTCACCCCCTACAGGGGCGAACACTGAAGCTTTCTTT.

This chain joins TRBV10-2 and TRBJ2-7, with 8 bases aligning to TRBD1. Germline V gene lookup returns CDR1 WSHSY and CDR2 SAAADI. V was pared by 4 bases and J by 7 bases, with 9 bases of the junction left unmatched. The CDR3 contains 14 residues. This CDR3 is CASSVQDRAREQYF. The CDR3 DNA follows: TGCGCCAGCAGTGTTCAGGACAGGGCAAGGGAGCAGTACTTC.

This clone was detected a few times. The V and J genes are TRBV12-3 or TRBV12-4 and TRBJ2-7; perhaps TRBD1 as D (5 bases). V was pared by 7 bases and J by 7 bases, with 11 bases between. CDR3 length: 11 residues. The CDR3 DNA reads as TGTGCCAGCATGTGGGGCCGGGAGCAGTACTTC. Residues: CASMWGREQYF.

The CDR3 DNA follows: TGTGCCAGCAGCTTAAGGACAGGGCCCAATCAGCCCCAGCATTTT. This sequence encodes CASSLRTGPNQPQHF. This chain joins TRBV7-2 and TRBJ1-5; TRBD1 agrees at 8 bases. CDR1 SGHTA and CDR2 FQGNSA come from the germline V gene. V trimming: 2 bases; J trimming: 3 bases; junction bases outside the gene matches: 3. The CDR3 sequence is 15 residues long.

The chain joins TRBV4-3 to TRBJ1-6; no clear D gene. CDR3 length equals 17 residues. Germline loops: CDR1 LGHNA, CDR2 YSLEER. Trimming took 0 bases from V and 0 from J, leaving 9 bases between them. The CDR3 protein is CASSQDTGSSYNSPLHF. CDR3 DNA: TGCGCCAGCAGCCAAGATACCGGCAGCTCCTATAATTCACCCCTCCACTTT.

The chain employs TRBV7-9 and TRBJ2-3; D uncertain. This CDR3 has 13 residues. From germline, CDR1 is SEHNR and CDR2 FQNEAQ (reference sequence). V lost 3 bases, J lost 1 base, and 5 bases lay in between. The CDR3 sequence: CASSFTRTDTQYF. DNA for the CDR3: TGTGCCAGCAGCTTCACCCGCACAGATACGCAGTATTTT. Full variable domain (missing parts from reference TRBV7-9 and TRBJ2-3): DTGVSQNPRHKITKRGQNVTFRCDPISEHNRLYWYRQTLGQGPEFLTYFQNEAQLEKSRLLSDRFSAERPKGSFSTLEIQRTEQGDSAMYLCASSFTRTDTQYFGPGTRLTVL.

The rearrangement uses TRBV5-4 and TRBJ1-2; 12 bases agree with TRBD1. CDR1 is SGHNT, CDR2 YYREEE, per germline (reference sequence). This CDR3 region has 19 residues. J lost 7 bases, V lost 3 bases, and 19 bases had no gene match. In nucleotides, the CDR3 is TGTGCCAGCAGCTCGGGAGCGAGGGACAGGGGGCTAGGTCGGTCTGGCTACACCTTC. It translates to CASSSGARDRGLGRSGYTF.

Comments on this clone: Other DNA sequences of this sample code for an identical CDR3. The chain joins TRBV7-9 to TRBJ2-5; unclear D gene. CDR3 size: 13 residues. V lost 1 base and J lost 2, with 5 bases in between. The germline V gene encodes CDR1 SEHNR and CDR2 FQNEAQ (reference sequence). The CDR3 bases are TGTGCCAGCAGCTTAGGGGCGCAAGAGACCCAGTACTTC. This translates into CASSLGAQETQYF.